This T cell receptor beta chain was obtained from a study of control samples from healthy donors and cancer patients (dated by TCRdb to about 2020). About this clone itself: Its antigen specificity is not known. Base qualities are not at hand, and no much larger clone is one base apart.

Preparation of the library involved the immunoSEQ multiplex PCR assay. TCRdb retrieved this table from immuneACCESS and kept in-frame rearrangements only. Not all clones are present; in checked studies, unresolved V genes account for under half, and no reason is known for the remainder. The sample profile shows about 130,000 clones; about 88% of them were found once. The top ten constitute around 1.7% of the sample. V is pruned by 2 bases and J by 7 bases, leaving 11 bases of the junction without a gene match. The CDR3 covers 15 residues, taking in both the cysteine and the phenylalanine. The sequence is cut down to CDR3 DNA, 45 bases in frame from base 1. The germline V gene encodes CDR1 MNHEY and CDR2 SVGAGI.

This receptor was identified in a man between 18 and 29 years old in good health. The sequenced sample consisted of blood. The rearrangement joined TRBV6-5 to TRBJ2-7, and 7 junction bases match TRBD1. The CDR3 protein is CASSYQTGPLMEQYF. Read as DNA, the sequence is TGTGCCAGCAGTTACCAGACAGGGCCTCTAATGGAGCAGTACTTC.